Below are 5 T cell receptor beta chains sequenced from a single sample in a study of CD8+CD57+ T cells in acquired aplastic anemia. Using genomic DNA as the template, TCR beta VDJ and CDR3 profiling was carried out. MiXCR was run by TCRdb on the reads, yielding one entry per CDR3 protein. The sample records around 400,000 distinct CDR3 sequences, 60% to 80% being singletons. Sequencing used sorted CD4+, CD8+, or CD8+CD57+ T cells (not recorded which) from PBMCs. The receptor set was obtained from a human donor in good health, serving as a control.

There are many counts of this clonotype. The chain recombines TRBV20-1 with TRBJ1-4; 7 bases line up with TRBD1. Germline CDR1 is DFQATT and CDR2 is SNEGSKA (reference sequence). The CDR3 has 16 residues. V shed 3 bases, J shed 0 bases, and the junction held 7 bases outside the gene matches. This chain's CDR3 is CSARDNRGATNEKLFF. Here the CDR3 DNA reads TGCAGTGCTAGGGATAACAGGGGAGCAACTAATGAAAAACTGTTTTTT.

Regarding this clonotype: It is unclear where the CDR3 begins or ends on the DNA, so no DNA is shown, and the CDR3 is as TCRdb lists it. The chain links TRBV7-2 to TRBJ2-2. Ends included, the CDR3 has 15 residues. The germline V gene has CDR1 SGHTA and CDR2 FQGNSA. The CDR3: CASGKTIDGYTFGFF.

V gene TRBV7-8 combines with J gene TRBJ1-4, with no clear D. V was cut by 10 bases and J by 14 bases, with 26 bases left in between. CDR3 length: 14 amino acids. The germline V gene encodes CDR1 SGHVS and CDR2 FQNEAQ. This chain's CDR3 is CATSSGGRLEYLFF. The DNA for the CDR3 is TGTGCCACCAGTAGCGGTGGCAGGCTGGAATACCTGTTTTTT.

At least ten counts were recorded for this clonotype. The chain joins TRBV10-1 to TRBJ2-3; 10 bases line up with TRBD2. The CDR3 is made up of 14 amino acids. The V and J ends lost 9 bases and 4 bases, in that order; junction bases with no gene match: 7. Germline V lookup: CDR1 WNHNN, CDR2 SYGVQD (reference sequence). The CDR3 nucleotides read TGCGCCAGTGCTAGCGGGGGTCGTTCAGATACGCAGTATTTT. This encodes CASASGGRSDTQYF.

Comment on this clonotype: A junction end diverges from the germline sequence, so it may reflect a read error. The rearrangement joins TRBV7-7 to TRBJ1-5, with D unclear. Germline CDR1 is SSHAT and CDR2 is FNYEAQ (reference sequence). The CDR3 totals 14 residues. The CDR3 spells CASSSGYSNQPLHF. For the CDR3, the DNA is TGTGCCAGCAGCTCAGGCTATAGCAATCAACCCCTGCATTTT. The variable domain in full, with the rest retrieved from reference TRBV7-7 and TRBJ1-5, is GAGVSQSPRYKVTKRGQDVTLRCDPISSHATLYWYQQALGQGPEFLTYFNYEAQPDKSGLPSDRFSAERPEGSISTLTIQRTEQRDSAMYRCASSSGYSNQPLHFGDGTRLSIL.